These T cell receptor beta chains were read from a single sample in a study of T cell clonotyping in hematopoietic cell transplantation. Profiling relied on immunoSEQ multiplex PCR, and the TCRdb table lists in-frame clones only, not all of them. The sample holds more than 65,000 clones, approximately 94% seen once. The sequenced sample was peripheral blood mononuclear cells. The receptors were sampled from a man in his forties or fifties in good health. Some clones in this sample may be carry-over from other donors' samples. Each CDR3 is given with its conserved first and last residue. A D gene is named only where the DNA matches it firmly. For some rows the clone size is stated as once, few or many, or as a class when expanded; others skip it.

CDR3nt: TGCGCCAGCAGCATCCGACAGGGAGGTTTTACTGAAGCTTTCTTT
CDR3aa: CASSIRQGGFTEAFF
j_gene: TRBJ1-1
v_gene: TRBV5-1
d_gene: TRBD1
abundance: NA

CDR3nt: TGTGCCAGCAGTTACGGGTCCGCTGTCGGACAAGAGACCCAGTACTTC
CDR3aa: CASSYGSAVGQETQYF
j_gene: TRBJ2-5
v_gene: TRBV6-5
d_gene: NA
abundance: NA

CDR3nt: TGTGCCAGCAGGACCGGGACTAGCAGATCTAGCACAGATACGCAGTATTTT
CDR3aa: CASRTGTSRSSTDTQYF
j_gene: TRBJ2-3
v_gene: TRBV5-4
d_gene: TRBD2
abundance: NA

CDR3nt: TGTGCCAGCAGCCCCGGGACTAGTACCCTTGAGCAGTTCTTC
CDR3aa: CASSPGTSTLEQFF
j_gene: TRBJ2-1
v_gene: TRBV28
d_gene: TRBD2
abundance: once

CDR3nt: TGCGCCAGCAGCTTACCTAGTCCTCCAAACAATGAGCAGTTCTTC
CDR3aa: CASSLPSPPNNEQFF
j_gene: TRBJ2-1
v_gene: TRBV5-1
d_gene: NA
abundance: NA

CDR3nt: TGTGCCAGCAGTGAAACCCCTAACCCAGGGAACTCTAACTATGGCTACACCTTC
CDR3aa: CASSETPNPGNSNYGYTF
j_gene: TRBJ1-2
v_gene: TRBV6-1
d_gene: NA
abundance: NA

CDR3nt: TGTGCCAGCAGCGTGGGGACTCCCGAGACGCAGTATTTT
CDR3aa: CASSVGTPETQYF
j_gene: TRBJ2-3
v_gene: TRBV5-6
d_gene: NA
abundance: NA

CDR3nt: TGTGCCAGTAGTCCCCGGACAGGGAACGAGCAGTACTTC
CDR3aa: CASSPRTGNEQYF
j_gene: TRBJ2-7
v_gene: TRBV19
d_gene: TRBD1
abundance: NA

CDR3nt: TGTGCCAGCAGTTTGAGGGGACTCCAGCCCCAGCATTTT
CDR3aa: CASSLRGLQPQHF
j_gene: TRBJ1-5
v_gene: TRBV28
d_gene: NA
abundance: NA

CDR3nt: TGTGCCAGCAGTTTATCGCCCACTCTGGGGTTTCACTACGAGCAGTACTTC
CDR3aa: CASSLSPTLGFHYEQYF
j_gene: TRBJ2-7
v_gene: TRBV27
d_gene: NA
abundance: NA

CDR3nt: TGTGCCAGCACACCTAGCGGGAGGGCCGCAAGCGAGACCCAGTACTTC
CDR3aa: CASTPSGRAASETQYF
j_gene: TRBJ2-5
v_gene: TRBV7-2
d_gene: TRBD2
abundance: NA

CDR3nt: TGTGCCAGCAGATCCGGGGACCTCTATAATTCACCCCTCCACTTT
CDR3aa: CASRSGDLYNSPLHF
j_gene: TRBJ1-6
v_gene: TRBV6-1
d_gene: NA
abundance: NA

CDR3nt: TGTGCCAGCAGTTCCAGACAGGCGGGGCAGCCCCAGCATTTT
CDR3aa: CASSSRQAGQPQHF
j_gene: TRBJ1-5
v_gene: TRBV6-5
d_gene: NA
abundance: NA

CDR3nt: TGTGCCAGTAGTATAGATCCTGGGGGATTCACAGATACGCAGTATTTT
CDR3aa: CASSIDPGGFTDTQYF
j_gene: TRBJ2-3
v_gene: TRBV19
d_gene: NA
abundance: NA

CDR3nt: TGTGCCAGCAGCTTGGGACAGGGAATGGCAAAGCAGTACTTC
CDR3aa: CASSLGQGMAKQYF
j_gene: TRBJ2-7
v_gene: TRBV5-8
d_gene: TRBD1
abundance: NA

CDR3nt: TGCGCCAGCAGCCAAGCTACGGTAGGCAATCAGCCCCAGCATTTT
CDR3aa: CASSQATVGNQPQHF
j_gene: TRBJ1-5
v_gene: TRBV4-1
d_gene: NA
abundance: NA

CDR3nt: TGTGCCAGCAGTGAAGAGCGGGGTTACGAGCAGTACTTC
CDR3aa: CASSEERGYEQYF
j_gene: TRBJ2-7
v_gene: TRBV6-1
d_gene: TRBD2
abundance: NA

CDR3nt: TGTGCCAGCAGCTTGGAAGGCAGGGCTATATCTGGCTACACCTTC
CDR3aa: CASSLEGRAISGYTF
j_gene: TRBJ1-2
v_gene: TRBV5-4
d_gene: NA
abundance: NA

CDR3nt: TGTGCCAGCAGTGACGGGATGAACACTGAAGCTTTCTTT
CDR3aa: CASSDGMNTEAFF
j_gene: TRBJ1-1
v_gene: TRBV6-4
d_gene: NA
abundance: NA

CDR3nt: TGCAGCGTTGAGGGCGGACCTGCCATGAACACTGAAGCTTTCTTT
CDR3aa: CSVEGGPAMNTEAFF
j_gene: TRBJ1-1
v_gene: TRBV29-1
d_gene: NA
abundance: NA

CDR3nt: TGTGCCAGCAGCTTAACCCGGGGGCTACAGTTCTTC
CDR3aa: CASSLTRGLQFF
j_gene: TRBJ2-1
v_gene: TRBV11-2
d_gene: NA
abundance: NA

CDR3nt: TGTGCCAGCAGCGTCGGTTATGCAGATACGCAGTATTTT
CDR3aa: CASSVGYADTQYF
j_gene: TRBJ2-3
v_gene: TRBV9
d_gene: NA
abundance: NA

CDR3nt: TGTGCCAGCAGCCAAGACGACAATCAGCCCCAGCATTTT
CDR3aa: CASSQDDNQPQHF
j_gene: TRBJ1-5
v_gene: TRBV4-2
d_gene: NA
abundance: NA

CDR3nt: TGTGCCAGCAGTGGCCTGAAGAGGGGTAGGGGAGCCGAAGAAAAACTGTTTTTT
CDR3aa: CASSGLKRGRGAEEKLFF
j_gene: TRBJ1-4
v_gene: TRBV6-1
d_gene: NA
abundance: NA

CDR3nt: TGTGCCAGCAGTTTACTGGAGGGGAATCAGCCCCAGCATTTT
CDR3aa: CASSLLEGNQPQHF
j_gene: TRBJ1-5
v_gene: TRBV6-6
d_gene: NA
abundance: NA

CDR3nt: TGTGCCAGTAGTATACAGGGAAGGGGCACAGATACGCAGTATTTT
CDR3aa: CASSIQGRGTDTQYF
j_gene: TRBJ2-3
v_gene: TRBV19
d_gene: NA
abundance: NA

CDR3nt: TGTGCCAGCAGTTACTCGGTATCCAGTAACTATGGCTACACCTTC
CDR3aa: CASSYSVSSNYGYTF
j_gene: TRBJ1-2
v_gene: TRBV6-6
d_gene: NA
abundance: NA

CDR3nt: TGTGCCAGCAGTGAAGGGGACGTCAGTCCCGGGGAGCTGTTTTTT
CDR3aa: CASSEGDVSPGELFF
j_gene: TRBJ2-2
v_gene: TRBV2
d_gene: NA
abundance: few

CDR3nt: TGTGCCTGGAGGCGACCCGGACTAGCGGCCTACAATGAGCAGTTCTTC
CDR3aa: CAWRRPGLAAYNEQFF
j_gene: TRBJ2-1
v_gene: TRBV30
d_gene: TRBD2
abundance: NA

CDR3nt: TGTGCCGATCCCGGGGGTGGTGCCAAAAACATTCAGTACTTC
CDR3aa: CADPGGGAKNIQYF
j_gene: TRBJ2-4
v_gene: TRBV9
d_gene: NA
abundance: few

CDR3nt: TGTGCCAGCAGCTCCAGACAGGGCGGGAGTGAAAAACTGTTTTTT
CDR3aa: CASSSRQGGSEKLFF
j_gene: TRBJ1-4
v_gene: TRBV5-4
d_gene: TRBD1
abundance: NA

CDR3nt: TGTGCCAGCAGATACTTAACAGGGAAAGGGGAAAAACTGTTTTTT
CDR3aa: CASRYLTGKGEKLFF
j_gene: TRBJ1-4
v_gene: TRBV2
d_gene: NA
abundance: NA

CDR3nt: TGTGCCAGCATCCCAAGGGTGGGGCAGTATCACGGGACAGGTGAAGCTTTCTTT
CDR3aa: CASIPRVGQYHGTGEAFF
j_gene: TRBJ1-1
v_gene: TRBV27
d_gene: TRBD1
abundance: NA

CDR3nt: TGTGCCAGCAGGGAAGATGCTAGCTCCTACGAGCAGTACTTC
CDR3aa: CASREDASSYEQYF
j_gene: TRBJ2-7
v_gene: TRBV2
d_gene: NA
abundance: NA

CDR3nt: TGTGCCAGTAGTATACAGACAGGCCAGCCCCAGCATTTT
CDR3aa: CASSIQTGQPQHF
j_gene: TRBJ1-5
v_gene: TRBV19
d_gene: NA
abundance: NA

CDR3nt: TGTGCCAGCAGCCCGACATCGGGGACGGGCGGGGAGCTGTTTTTT
CDR3aa: CASSPTSGTGGELFF
j_gene: TRBJ2-2
v_gene: TRBV5-4
d_gene: NA
abundance: NA

CDR3nt: TGTGCCAGCAGTGAACAGGGCCTCCAAGAGACCCAGTACTTC
CDR3aa: CASSEQGLQETQYF
j_gene: TRBJ2-5
v_gene: TRBV2
d_gene: NA
abundance: NA

CDR3nt: TGTGCCAGTAGTCCTGGATCACTAGCGGTCCAAGAGACCCAGTACTTC
CDR3aa: CASSPGSLAVQETQYF
j_gene: TRBJ2-5
v_gene: TRBV19
d_gene: TRBD2
abundance: NA

CDR3nt: TGCGCCAGCAGCTGGGACAGGGTGAACACTGAAGCTTTCTTT
CDR3aa: CASSWDRVNTEAFF
j_gene: TRBJ1-1
v_gene: TRBV5-1
d_gene: TRBD1
abundance: NA

CDR3nt: TGCAGCGTTGCAAGTGGTAAAAATGAGCAGTTCTTC
CDR3aa: CSVASGKNEQFF
j_gene: TRBJ2-1
v_gene: TRBV29-1
d_gene: NA
abundance: once

CDR3nt: TGTGCCAGTAGTATACAGGGTCGCGCCCAGCATTTT
CDR3aa: CASSIQGRAQHF
j_gene: TRBJ1-5
v_gene: TRBV19
d_gene: NA
abundance: NA

CDR3nt: TGCAGCGTTGGGACAGGCCCAGACTTGGGCTACGAGCAGTACTTC
CDR3aa: CSVGTGPDLGYEQYF
j_gene: TRBJ2-7
v_gene: TRBV29-1
d_gene: TRBD1
abundance: few

CDR3nt: TGTGCCAGCAGCTTGGGTGGGGGACTAGCGGGCATCTACGAGCAGTACTTC
CDR3aa: CASSLGGGLAGIYEQYF
j_gene: TRBJ2-7
v_gene: TRBV5-4
d_gene: TRBD2
abundance: NA

CDR3nt: TGCGCCAGCAGTTCCGACGCAGGTGATCAAGAGACCCAGTACTTC
CDR3aa: CASSSDAGDQETQYF
j_gene: TRBJ2-5
v_gene: TRBV10-1
d_gene: NA
abundance: NA

CDR3nt: TGCGCCAGCAGCCAAGATTTCACCCCGAGAGGGTGGAAGGGGTTGGGAAACACCATATATTTT
CDR3aa: CASSQDFTPRGWKGLGNTIYF
j_gene: TRBJ1-3
v_gene: TRBV4-1
d_gene: NA
abundance: few

CDR3nt: TGTGCCAGTCAAAGAATCGGACAGGGGGACTACGAGCAGTACTTC
CDR3aa: CASQRIGQGDYEQYF
j_gene: TRBJ2-7
v_gene: TRBV19
d_gene: TRBD1
abundance: NA

CDR3nt: TGTGCCAGCAGTTTAGACAGCTACGAGCAGTACTTC
CDR3aa: CASSLDSYEQYF
j_gene: TRBJ2-7
v_gene: TRBV28
d_gene: NA
abundance: NA

CDR3nt: TGTGCCAGCACCACGGGACAGGGCGAGCAGTACTTC
CDR3aa: CASTTGQGEQYF
j_gene: TRBJ2-7
v_gene: TRBV7-9
d_gene: TRBD1
abundance: NA

CDR3nt: TGTGCCAGCAGCTCGGGACTAGCCCCCTCCACAGATACGCAGTATTTT
CDR3aa: CASSSGLAPSTDTQYF
j_gene: TRBJ2-3
v_gene: TRBV11-2
d_gene: TRBD2
abundance: NA

CDR3nt: TGCAGCGTTGAAGATTCGGCTAGCGGGGTGGAGGGAGATACGCAGTATTTT
CDR3aa: CSVEDSASGVEGDTQYF
j_gene: TRBJ2-3
v_gene: TRBV29-1
d_gene: TRBD2
abundance: NA

CDR3nt: TGTGCCAGCAGTGCTCGAATCTCGACCTACGAGCAGTACTTC
CDR3aa: CASSARISTYEQYF
j_gene: TRBJ2-7
v_gene: TRBV28
d_gene: NA
abundance: NA

CDR3nt: TGTGCCAGCAGCGCCCGCGGGGGTGGCTCACCCCTCCACTTT
CDR3aa: CASSARGGGSPLHF
j_gene: TRBJ1-6
v_gene: TRBV9
d_gene: NA
abundance: once

CDR3nt: TGTGCCAGCAGTGACGGACTAGCGGGAGTGGGCGAGCAGTTCTTC
CDR3aa: CASSDGLAGVGEQFF
j_gene: TRBJ2-1
v_gene: TRBV6-4
d_gene: TRBD2
abundance: NA

CDR3nt: TGTGCCAGCAGTGTGGGGACAGATTCACCCCTCCACTTT
CDR3aa: CASSVGTDSPLHF
j_gene: TRBJ1-6
v_gene: TRBV2
d_gene: TRBD1
abundance: once

CDR3nt: TGTGCCAGCAGCGAACCGGGACCCCCTGAAGCTTTCTTT
CDR3aa: CASSEPGPPEAFF
j_gene: TRBJ1-1
v_gene: TRBV7-9
d_gene: NA
abundance: once

CDR3nt: TGTGCCAGCAGTTTATATCCGGACGGCAACTATGGCTACACCTTC
CDR3aa: CASSLYPDGNYGYTF
j_gene: TRBJ1-2
v_gene: TRBV27
d_gene: NA
abundance: NA

CDR3nt: TGTGCCAGTAGTATGCGGTCTACTGATGAGCAGTTCTTC
CDR3aa: CASSMRSTDEQFF
j_gene: TRBJ2-1
v_gene: TRBV19
d_gene: NA
abundance: once

CDR3nt: TGCGCCAGCCACGTAGCGACAGGGGGGTCCGGGGAGCTGTTTTTT
CDR3aa: CASHVATGGSGELFF
j_gene: TRBJ2-2
v_gene: TRBV5-1
d_gene: TRBD1
abundance: NA

CDR3nt: TGTGCCAGCAGCCGGCAAGGGAACACTGAAGCTTTCTTT
CDR3aa: CASSRQGNTEAFF
j_gene: TRBJ1-1
v_gene: TRBV28
d_gene: NA
abundance: NA

CDR3nt: TGCGCCAGCAGCGGAGGGACGTCGGAAGGGACTGAAGCTTTCTTT
CDR3aa: CASSGGTSEGTEAFF
j_gene: TRBJ1-1
v_gene: TRBV5-1
d_gene: NA
abundance: NA